This T cell receptor beta chain is from a study of cytomegalovirus exposure and HLA in healthy donors. Whole-study context: The use of the same platform for the approximately 130 validation repertoires and the approximately 690 first-cohort repertoires was reported by a later analysis.

Sequencing used immunoSEQ multiplex PCR; TCRdb keeps in-frame clones, though not all of them. The data contain about 150,000 clones, around 90% of them singletons. Germline V CDR1 and CDR2: SNHLY, FYNNEI. The junction had 4 bases not matched to a gene; V was cut back by 6 bases and J by 3 bases. The CDR3 is 13 amino acids. Details on this clone: Its specificity is not known.

Findings of the study overall: CMV antigen specificity was confirmed in vitro for a few CMV-associated chains. Reports showed the classifier diagnosing cytomegalovirus status with high specificity and sensitivity. Rare TCR sequences predominated, though certain public TCRs were found in many donors.

The sequencing input was PBMCs. The sequence was collected from a woman in her twenties or thirties in good health and CMV-seropositive. The rearrangement uses TRBV2 and TRBJ2-7, with TRBD1 matching over 8 bases. The CDR3 DNA reads as TGTGCCAGCAGGGGACAGGTTAACTACGAGCAGTACTTC. It codes for CASRGQVNYEQYF.